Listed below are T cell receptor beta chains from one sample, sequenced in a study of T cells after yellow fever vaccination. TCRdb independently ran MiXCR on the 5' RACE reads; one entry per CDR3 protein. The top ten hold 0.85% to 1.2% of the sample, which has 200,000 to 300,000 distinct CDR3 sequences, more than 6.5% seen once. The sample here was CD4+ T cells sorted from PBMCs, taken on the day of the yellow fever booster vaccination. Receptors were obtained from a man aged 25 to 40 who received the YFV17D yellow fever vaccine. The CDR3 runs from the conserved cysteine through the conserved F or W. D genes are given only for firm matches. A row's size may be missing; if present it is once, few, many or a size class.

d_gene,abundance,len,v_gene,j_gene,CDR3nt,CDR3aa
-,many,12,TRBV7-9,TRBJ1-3,TGTGCCAGCAGCAACGCTGGAAACACCATATATTTT,CASSNAGNTIYF
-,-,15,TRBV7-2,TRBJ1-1,TGTGCCAGCAGCTCGCGCCCGACAGGGAACACTGAAGCTTTCTTT,CASSSRPTGNTEAFF
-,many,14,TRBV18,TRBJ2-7,TGTGCCAGCAGCCCCGGGACGGGTGACTACGAGCAGTACTTC,CASSPGTGDYEQYF
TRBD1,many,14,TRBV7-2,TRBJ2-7,TGTGCCAGCAGCAACAGGGGTTCGCATGTCGAGCAGTACTTC,CASSNRGSHVEQYF
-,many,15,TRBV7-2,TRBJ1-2,TGTGCCAGCAGCTTAACACCGGGAGCGGACTATGGCTACACCTTC,CASSLTPGADYGYTF
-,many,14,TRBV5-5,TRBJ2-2,TGTGCCAGCACCGCACGCGCGGAGCCCGGGGAGCTGTTTTTT,CASTARAEPGELFF
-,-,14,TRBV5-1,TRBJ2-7,TGCGCCAGCAGCTTGGAGGTGGGAGGGGGGGAGCAGTACTTC,CASSLEVGGGEQYF
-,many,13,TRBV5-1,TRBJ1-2,TGCGCCAGCAGGGGGCAAACTAACTATGGCTACACCTTC,CASRGQTNYGYTF
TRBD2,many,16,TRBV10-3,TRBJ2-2,TGTGCCATCCGACTAGCGGGAGGATTGAACACCGGGGAGCTGTTTTTT,CAIRLAGGLNTGELFF
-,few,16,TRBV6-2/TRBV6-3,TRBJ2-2,TGTGCCAGCAGTGCCACCGGGACAACGAACACCGGGGAGCTGTTTTTT,CASSATGTTNTGELFF